The clone carrying this T cell receptor beta chain appeared many times. Its specificity is unknown. The read ends 3 residues before the CDR3 terminus; that terminus is restored from the germline J gene. The sample originates from a study of T cell clonality in common variable immunodeficiency. Findings of the study overall: Common variable immunodeficiency TCR beta sequences reportedly had fewer deletions and N-nucleotide insertions. What drives increased CVID clonality needs T cell subpopulation sequencing. CVID subjects had higher TCRbeta clonality than healthy controls, most marked in about a third. Shared TCRbeta clones were fewer between CVID subjects than controls.

CDR1 is MDHEN, CDR2 SYDVKM, per germline. V shed 5 bases and J shed 3 bases, with 20 bases lying between them. The length of the CDR3 is 16 residues. Produced via immunoSEQ multiplex PCR; TCRdb's table is partial and in-frame only. The sample includes about 21,000 clones, none of them occurring once. The source material was peripheral blood mononuclear cells. This TCR derives from a human donor with common variable immunodeficiency. J is TRBJ2-7 and V is TRBV28, with a weak D call TRBD2 (5 bases). The CDR3 sequence: CASSPLLPGDGYEQYF. Incomplete CDR3 DNA: TGTGCCAGCAGTCCACTCCTCCCCGGGGATGGCTACGAG. The whole variable domain, filled in from reference TRBV28 and TRBJ2-7, reads DVKVTQSSRYLVKRTGEKVFLECVQDMDHENMFWYRQDPGLGLRLIYFSYDVKMKEKGDIPEGYSVSREKKERFSLILESASTNQTSMYLCASSPLLPGDGYEQYFGPGTRLTVT.